A single T cell receptor beta chain is shown here with its context. This specimen belongs to a study of OX40 agonist ivuxolimab in advanced cancers. Study information: At doses from 0.01 to 10 mg/kg, patients were given intravenous ivuxolimab every 2 weeks. People who had prior anti-PD-1, anti-PD-L1 or anti-CTLA-4 therapy could take part, and about 40% had some.

V shed 0 bases and J shed 6 bases, with 5 bases lying between them. The germline V gene has CDR1 SEHNR and CDR2 FQNEAQ (reference sequence). The CDR3 loop spans 13 amino acids. Clones were sequenced by immunoSEQ multiplex PCR, and TCRdb holds only the in-frame ones, with some missing. Of under 70,000 clones listed, roughly nine tenths are singletons. The J gene is TRBJ2-2, the V gene TRBV7-9; D is undetermined. This clonotype was obtained from an adult with an advanced solid tumor such as melanoma, head and neck, liver or kidney cancer. Specimen: CD4+ or CD8+ T cells sorted from blood, collected in a trial of the OX40 agonist ivuxolimab. CDR3 protein: CASSLAGAGELFF. CDR3 DNA: TGTGCCAGCAGCTTAGCGGGCGCCGGGGAGCTGTTTTTT.